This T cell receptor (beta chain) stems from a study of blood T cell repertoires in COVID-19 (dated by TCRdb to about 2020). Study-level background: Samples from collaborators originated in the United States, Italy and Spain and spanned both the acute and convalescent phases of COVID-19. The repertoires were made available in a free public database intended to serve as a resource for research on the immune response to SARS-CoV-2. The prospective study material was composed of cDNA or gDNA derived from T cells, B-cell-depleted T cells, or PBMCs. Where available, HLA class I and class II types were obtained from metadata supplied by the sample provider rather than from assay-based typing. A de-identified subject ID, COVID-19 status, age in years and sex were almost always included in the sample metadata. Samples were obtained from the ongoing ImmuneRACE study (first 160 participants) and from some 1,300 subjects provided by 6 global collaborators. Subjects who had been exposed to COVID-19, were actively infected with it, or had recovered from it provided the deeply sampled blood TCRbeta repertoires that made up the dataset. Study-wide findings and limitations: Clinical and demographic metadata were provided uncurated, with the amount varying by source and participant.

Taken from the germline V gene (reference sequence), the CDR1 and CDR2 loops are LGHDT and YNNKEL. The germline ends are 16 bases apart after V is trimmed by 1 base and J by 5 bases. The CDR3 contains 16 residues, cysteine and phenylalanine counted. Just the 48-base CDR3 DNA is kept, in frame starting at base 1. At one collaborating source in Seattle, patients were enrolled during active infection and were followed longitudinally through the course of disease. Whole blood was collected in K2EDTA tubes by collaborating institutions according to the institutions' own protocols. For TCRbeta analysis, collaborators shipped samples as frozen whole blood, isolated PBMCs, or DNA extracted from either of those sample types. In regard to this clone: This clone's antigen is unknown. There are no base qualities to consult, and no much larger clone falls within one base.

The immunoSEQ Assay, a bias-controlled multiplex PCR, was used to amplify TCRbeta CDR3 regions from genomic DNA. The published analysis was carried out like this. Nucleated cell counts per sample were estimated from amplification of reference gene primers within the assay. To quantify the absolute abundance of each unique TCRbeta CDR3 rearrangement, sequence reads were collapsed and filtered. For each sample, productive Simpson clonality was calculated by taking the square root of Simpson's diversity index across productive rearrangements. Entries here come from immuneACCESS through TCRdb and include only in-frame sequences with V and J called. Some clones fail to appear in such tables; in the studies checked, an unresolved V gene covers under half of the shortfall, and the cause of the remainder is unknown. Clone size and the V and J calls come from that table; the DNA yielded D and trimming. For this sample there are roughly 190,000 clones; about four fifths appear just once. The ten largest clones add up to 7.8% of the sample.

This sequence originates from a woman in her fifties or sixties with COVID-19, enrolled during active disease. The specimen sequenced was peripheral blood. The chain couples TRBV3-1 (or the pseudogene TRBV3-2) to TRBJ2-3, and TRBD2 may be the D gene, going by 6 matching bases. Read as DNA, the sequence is TGTGCCAGCAGCCAAGTAGCGGATAGCGTTAAAGATACGCAGTATTTT. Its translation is CASSQVADSVKDTQYF.